These T cell receptor beta chains were read from a single sample in a study of T cells after yellow fever vaccination. TCRdb analysed the 5' RACE reads with MiXCR anew, one entry per CDR3 protein. This sample yields hundreds of thousands of distinct CDR3 sequences, of which roughly a sixth are seen a single time; roughly a sixth belongs to the top ten. Sequenced material: PBMCs, taken before the yellow fever booster vaccination. The receptors stem from a man in his late teens or twenties who received the YFV17D yellow fever vaccine. Both conserved end residues are part of each CDR3.

j_gene: TRBJ1-5; v_gene: TRBV7-8; len: 14; CDR3aa: CASSFSRVGQPQHF
j_gene: TRBJ2-5; v_gene: TRBV20-1; len: 13; CDR3aa: CSGKAGAQETQYF
j_gene: TRBJ2-5; v_gene: TRBV9; len: 16; CDR3aa: CASSVGGGGPQETQYF
j_gene: TRBJ2-7; v_gene: TRBV11-1; len: 14; CDR3aa: CASSFQARSYEQYF
j_gene: TRBJ1-6; v_gene: TRBV5-1; len: 13; CDR3aa: CASRSGWDSPLHF
j_gene: TRBJ1-2; v_gene: TRBV5-5; len: 17; CDR3aa: CASSFRWRDVENYGYTF
j_gene: TRBJ2-1; v_gene: TRBV5-1; len: 15; CDR3aa: CASTDPGQANNEQFF
j_gene: TRBJ2-1; v_gene: TRBV24-1; len: 12; CDR3aa: CATSTGPNEQFF
j_gene: TRBJ2-4; v_gene: TRBV2; len: 15; CDR3aa: CAGSKDRGDKNIQYF
j_gene: TRBJ2-5; v_gene: TRBV7-2; len: 15; CDR3aa: CASSQRWTGQETQYF
j_gene: TRBJ2-5; v_gene: TRBV20-1; len: 13; CDR3aa: CSAYYGGAETQYF
j_gene: TRBJ1-5; v_gene: TRBV9; len: 14; CDR3aa: CASSPSWEFSPQHF
j_gene: TRBJ2-3; v_gene: TRBV20-1; len: 17; CDR3aa: CSATGTGHRGVTDTQYF
j_gene: TRBJ2-3; v_gene: TRBV7-8; len: 13; CDR3aa: CASSSDRTDTQYF
j_gene: TRBJ2-2; v_gene: TRBV28; len: 12; CDR3aa: CASSSPTGELFF
j_gene: TRBJ2-6; v_gene: TRBV5-6; len: 19; CDR3aa: CASSLAGGGFSSGANVLTF
j_gene: TRBJ2-7; v_gene: TRBV2; len: 13; CDR3aa: CASEGAIGYEQYF
j_gene: TRBJ2-1; v_gene: TRBV10-2; len: 14; CDR3aa: CASSEDRVSDEQFF
j_gene: TRBJ2-6; v_gene: TRBV2; len: 19; CDR3aa: CASSGDRGSTFSGANVLTF
j_gene: TRBJ2-1; v_gene: TRBV7-7; len: 14; CDR3aa: CASSLAGVGSEQFF
j_gene: TRBJ1-6; v_gene: TRBV28; len: 15; CDR3aa: CASRTGQGANSPLHF
j_gene: TRBJ2-1; v_gene: TRBV20-1; len: 14; CDR3aa: CSVRVAGGNNEQFF
j_gene: TRBJ2-2; v_gene: TRBV7-3; len: 18; CDR3aa: CASSSAGGGSANTGELFF
j_gene: TRBJ2-3; v_gene: TRBV20-1; len: 15; CDR3aa: CSASFSSGLTDTQYF
j_gene: TRBJ2-5; v_gene: TRBV6-2/TRBV6-3; len: 17; CDR3aa: CASNQTPTSGEEETQYF
j_gene: TRBJ1-6; v_gene: TRBV10-1; len: 13; CDR3aa: CASLLHRGSPLHF
j_gene: TRBJ1-5; v_gene: TRBV18; len: 14; CDR3aa: CASSPLGESLPQHF
j_gene: TRBJ2-1; v_gene: TRBV13; len: 16; CDR3aa: CASSTLGPDQGDEQFF
j_gene: TRBJ2-1; v_gene: TRBV7-6; len: 14; CDR3aa: CASSLDSSYNEQFF
j_gene: TRBJ1-2; v_gene: TRBV6-5; len: 14; CDR3aa: CASSRIDRTYGYTF
j_gene: TRBJ2-7; v_gene: TRBV7-3; len: 14; CDR3aa: CASSLMGGTYEQYF
j_gene: TRBJ2-3; v_gene: TRBV29-1; len: 14; CDR3aa: CSLGPSGRVDTQYF
j_gene: TRBJ2-2; v_gene: TRBV10-3; len: 14; CDR3aa: CAITPSGNTGELFF
j_gene: TRBJ2-7; v_gene: TRBV14; len: 11; CDR3aa: CASSHSREQYF
j_gene: TRBJ2-3; v_gene: TRBV18; len: 15; CDR3aa: CASSPGTGSTDTQYF
j_gene: TRBJ2-1; v_gene: TRBV15; len: 16; CDR3aa: CATSRRGGASYNEQFF